What follows describes a single TCR beta chain. This sample stems from a study of blood T cell repertoires in COVID-19. Study in general: From the United States, Italy and Spain came samples of acute and convalescent COVID-19. PBMCs, B-cell-depleted T cells, or T cells were the source of the cDNA or gDNA that made up the material.

Deletions cut 6 bases from V and 7 bases from J, with 18 bases between. This CDR3 is 14 amino acids long. The germline CDR1 and CDR2 sequences are MNHNY and SVGAGI (reference sequence). Profiling relied on immunoSEQ multiplex PCR, and the TCRdb table lists in-frame clones only, not all of them. The table records over 200,000 clones, over 75% of them present only once. This clonotype was obtained from a man in his forties with active or convalescent COVID-19. The sample consisted of peripheral blood. The V call is TRBV6-6, the J call TRBJ1-1; D perhaps matches TRBD1 (5 bases). The CDR3 DNA reads TGTGCCAGCAGAGCTGGACCCGGGGGGGTTGAAGCTTTCTTT. Its translation is CASRAGPGGVEAFF.